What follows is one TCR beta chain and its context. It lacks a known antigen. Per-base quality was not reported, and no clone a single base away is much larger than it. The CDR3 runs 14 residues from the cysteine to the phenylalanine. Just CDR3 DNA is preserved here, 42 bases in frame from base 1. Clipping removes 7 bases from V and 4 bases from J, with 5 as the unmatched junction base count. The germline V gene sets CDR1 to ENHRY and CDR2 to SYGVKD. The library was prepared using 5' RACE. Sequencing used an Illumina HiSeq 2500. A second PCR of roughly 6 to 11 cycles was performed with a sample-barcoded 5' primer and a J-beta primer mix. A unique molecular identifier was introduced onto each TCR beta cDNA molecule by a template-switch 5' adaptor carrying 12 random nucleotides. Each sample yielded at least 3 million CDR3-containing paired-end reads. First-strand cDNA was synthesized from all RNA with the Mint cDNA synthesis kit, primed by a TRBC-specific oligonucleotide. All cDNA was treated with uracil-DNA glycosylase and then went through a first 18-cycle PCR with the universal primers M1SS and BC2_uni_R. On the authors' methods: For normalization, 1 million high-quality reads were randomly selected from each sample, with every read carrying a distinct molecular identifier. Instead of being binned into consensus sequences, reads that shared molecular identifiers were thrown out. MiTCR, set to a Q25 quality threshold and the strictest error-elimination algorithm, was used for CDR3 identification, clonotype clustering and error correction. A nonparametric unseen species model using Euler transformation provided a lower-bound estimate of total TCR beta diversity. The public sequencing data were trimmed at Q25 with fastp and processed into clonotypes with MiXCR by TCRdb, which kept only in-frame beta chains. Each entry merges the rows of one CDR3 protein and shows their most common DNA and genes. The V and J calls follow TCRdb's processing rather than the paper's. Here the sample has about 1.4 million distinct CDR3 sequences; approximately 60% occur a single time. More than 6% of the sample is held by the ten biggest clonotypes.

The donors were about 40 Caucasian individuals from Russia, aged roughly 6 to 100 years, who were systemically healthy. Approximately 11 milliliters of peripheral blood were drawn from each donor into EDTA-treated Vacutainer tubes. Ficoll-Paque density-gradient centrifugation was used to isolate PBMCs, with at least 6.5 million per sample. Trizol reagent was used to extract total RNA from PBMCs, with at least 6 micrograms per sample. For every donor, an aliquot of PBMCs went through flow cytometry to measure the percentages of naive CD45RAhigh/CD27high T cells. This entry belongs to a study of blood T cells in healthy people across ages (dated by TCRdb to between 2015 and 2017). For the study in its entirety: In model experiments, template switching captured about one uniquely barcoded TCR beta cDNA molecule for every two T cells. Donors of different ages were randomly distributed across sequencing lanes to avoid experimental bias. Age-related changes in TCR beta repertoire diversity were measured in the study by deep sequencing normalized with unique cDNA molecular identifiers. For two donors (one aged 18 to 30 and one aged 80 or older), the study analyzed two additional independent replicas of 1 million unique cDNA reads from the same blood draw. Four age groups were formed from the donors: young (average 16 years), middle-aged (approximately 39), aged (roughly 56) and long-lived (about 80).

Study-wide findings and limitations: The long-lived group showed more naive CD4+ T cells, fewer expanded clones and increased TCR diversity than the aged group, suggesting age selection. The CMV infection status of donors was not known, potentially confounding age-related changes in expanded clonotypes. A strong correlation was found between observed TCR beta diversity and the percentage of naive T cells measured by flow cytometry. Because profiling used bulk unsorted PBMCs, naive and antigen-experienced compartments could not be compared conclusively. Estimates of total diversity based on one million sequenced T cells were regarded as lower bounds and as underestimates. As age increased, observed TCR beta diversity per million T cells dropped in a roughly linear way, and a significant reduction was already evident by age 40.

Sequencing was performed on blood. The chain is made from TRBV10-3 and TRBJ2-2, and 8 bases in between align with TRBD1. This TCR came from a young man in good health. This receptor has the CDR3 CAIKTGGTTGELFF. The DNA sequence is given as TGTGCCATCAAAACAGGGGGGACCACCGGGGAGCTGTTTTTT.